The rows below give T cell receptor beta chains drawn from one sample of a study of T cells expressing NK-cell markers. TCRdb reprocessed the 5' RACE reads, keeping one entry per CDR3 protein, no DNA. In total, the table holds about 540,000 distinct CDR3 sequences. Sequenced: blood T cells: a sorted CD56 or NKG2C T cell subset, CD4+ or CD8+ T cells, or bulk PBMC T cells (not recorded which). The source is a man between 18 and 29 years old in good health. CDR3s include the opening cysteine and the closing phenylalanine or tryptophan.

V gene: TRBV6-5
J gene: TRBJ2-7
CDR3 protein: CASSYPTRRRLAGDVPNYEQYF

V gene: TRBV12-5
J gene: TRBJ1-5
CDR3 protein: CASGRGTSNQPQHF

V gene: TRBV27
J gene: TRBJ2-3
CDR3 protein: CASSLFSDTDTQYF

V gene: TRBV7-1
J gene: TRBJ2-1
CDR3 protein: CASSSLGQTLAGGPSSYNEQFF

V gene: TRBV6-2/TRBV6-3
J gene: TRBJ2-1
CDR3 protein: CASSVTGRGLNEQFF

V gene: TRBV12-3/TRBV12-4
J gene: TRBJ1-3
CDR3 protein: CASSPQGASGNTIYF

V gene: TRBV20-1
J gene: TRBJ1-4
CDR3 protein: CSARRGYEKLFF

V gene: TRBV7-2
J gene: TRBJ2-7
CDR3 protein: CASRSGGGHEQYF

V gene: TRBV25-1
J gene: TRBJ2-1
CDR3 protein: CASRLAVYNEQFF

V gene: TRBV5-1
J gene: TRBJ2-1
CDR3 protein: CASSLEIAGSYNEQFF

V gene: TRBV20-1
J gene: TRBJ2-3
CDR3 protein: CSARTLKVADTQYF

V gene: TRBV18
J gene: TRBJ2-6
CDR3 protein: CASSPAAGIAGANVLTF

V gene: TRBV5-1
J gene: TRBJ1-1
CDR3 protein: CASSLEGWNTEAFF

V gene: TRBV5-1
J gene: TRBJ1-2
CDR3 protein: CASSITNSYGYTF

V gene: TRBV14
J gene: TRBJ2-1
CDR3 protein: CASSQVWGSEQFF

V gene: TRBV3-1
J gene: TRBJ1-2
CDR3 protein: CASSQVARGYGYTF

V gene: TRBV4-3
J gene: TRBJ1-2
CDR3 protein: CASSQGLTGGPYGYTF

V gene: TRBV2
J gene: TRBJ2-2
CDR3 protein: CASLRANTGELFF

V gene: TRBV6-2/TRBV6-3
J gene: TRBJ1-4
CDR3 protein: CASSPMGIGEKLFF

V gene: TRBV7-2
J gene: TRBJ2-7
CDR3 protein: CASSLTPPSGRAVYEQYF

V gene: TRBV27
J gene: TRBJ2-2
CDR3 protein: CASSVTGGAGTGELFF

V gene: TRBV25-1
J gene: TRBJ2-5
CDR3 protein: CASSDRAPREETQYF

V gene: TRBV12-3/TRBV12-4
J gene: TRBJ2-1
CDR3 protein: CASTPDSGRFDEQFF

V gene: TRBV6-1
J gene: TRBJ1-5
CDR3 protein: CASSGGPGGQPQHF

V gene: TRBV29-1
J gene: TRBJ2-3
CDR3 protein: CSVRTGINTDTQYF

V gene: TRBV5-1
J gene: TRBJ2-5
CDR3 protein: CASSFAYTPETQYF

V gene: TRBV7-2
J gene: TRBJ2-5
CDR3 protein: CASTEHYRDSILSLETQYF

V gene: TRBV11-2
J gene: TRBJ2-2
CDR3 protein: CASSRWGTGELFF

V gene: TRBV12-3/TRBV12-4
J gene: TRBJ2-7
CDR3 protein: CATSASGSTYEQYF

V gene: TRBV7-2
J gene: TRBJ2-1
CDR3 protein: CASSLMGSGLVGSGYNEQFF

V gene: TRBV6-2/TRBV6-3
J gene: TRBJ2-5
CDR3 protein: CASSYPGRETQYF

V gene: TRBV10-3
J gene: TRBJ2-7
CDR3 protein: CAISGTGGEQYF

V gene: TRBV20-1
J gene: TRBJ1-5
CDR3 protein: CSARGTDYNQPQHF

V gene: TRBV3-1
J gene: TRBJ2-2
CDR3 protein: CASSQDPGGGYTGELFF

V gene: TRBV9
J gene: TRBJ2-2
CDR3 protein: CASSVGLGGGTGELFF

V gene: TRBV7-6
J gene: TRBJ1-1
CDR3 protein: CASSSGVDRTEAFF